What follows describes a single T cell receptor beta chain. The same CDR3 also results from other DNA sequences found in this sample. The CDR3 runs 13 residues. The germline V gene has CDR1 WNHNN and CDR2 SYGVQD (reference sequence). Germline trimming cut 6 bases from V and 0 bases from J; bases unmatched to any gene: 1. This sample was included in a study of blood T cell repertoires in COVID-19. Overall study context: COVID-19 samples from acute and convalescent phases originated in the United States, Italy and Spain.

Cohorts were determined from participant-reported clinical history. Per the authors' pipeline: The authors estimated nucleated cell counts from reference gene primer amplification. Produced via immunoSEQ multiplex PCR; TCRdb's table is partial and in-frame only. V, J and clone size reflect that table, while D and trimming were determined from the DNA. The table has roughly 250,000 clones, about 91% seen once. The gene calls are TRBV10-1 and TRBJ1-1; 7 nucleotides align to TRBD1. Sequencing input: PBMCs or T cells enriched from blood (not recorded which). This TCR derives from a woman in her forties with acute COVID-19. Here the CDR3 DNA reads TGCGCCAGCAGCGACAGGGTGAACACTGAAGCTTTCTTT. Encoded protein: CASSDRVNTEAFF.